The T cell receptor beta chain described here comes from a study of human T cells and chemical hapten exposure. Regarding time point: pre-sensitization, week 0. Treatment defined: therapeutic diphenylcyclopropenone sensitization with weekly scalp DPC. Study processing details: Per sample, the median was about 88,000 TCRs, with values from around 24,000 to 710,000. TCRdb fed the RACE reads into MiXCR, producing one record per CDR3 protein. It is TCRdb's table, rather than the study itself, that gives the V and J calls and clone size. The sample has approximately 320,000 distinct CDR3 sequences, about 5% seen once. The V end lost 7 bases, the J end lost 5 bases, and 15 bases lay between the germline ends. Germline V gene data show CDR1 as MGHDK and CDR2 as SYGVNS. The CDR3 has 13 residues. This clonotype occurred many times.

This clonotype was sampled from a woman aged 18-29 years with alopecia areata. Some clones in this sample may be carry-over from other donors' samples. The chain combines TRBV25-1 with TRBJ2-7; D gene unclear. Source: whole blood, taken in connection with sensitization to the hapten diphenylcyclopropenone (DPC). CDR3 sequence: CASNPPGYDEQYF. CDR3 nucleotides: TGTGCCAGCAACCCCCCCGGGTACGACGAGCAGTACTTC.